The clone carrying this T cell receptor beta chain appeared once. Its antigen is currently unknown. The assay was immunoSEQ multiplex PCR, and TCRdb's table has in-frame clones only and misses some. The table records about 15,000 clones, roughly 80% of them present only once. The sample belongs to a study of PD-1 blockade in classical Hodgkin lymphoma. Looking at the study overall: Patients were dosed intravenously with nivolumab at 3 mg/kg every 2 weeks. Study-level results: Individuals who commenced nivolumab within less than 1 year of ASCT were excluded.

V shed 5 bases and J shed 0 bases, with 4 bases lying between them. This CDR3 contains 12 residues. The germline CDR1 and CDR2 sequences are MNHNS and SASEGT. Each patient experienced a relapse that followed autologous stem cell transplantation, and brentuximab vedotin exposure varied. Isolation of CD4+ T cells from thawed PBMCs was performed by magnetic negative selection. The sequencing used CD4+ T cells from blood, collected at baseline. The genes are TRBV6-1 and TRBJ2-5; D is uncertain. The source of this sequence is a human donor with classical Hodgkin lymphoma. DNA of the CDR3: TGTGCCAGCAGTCAGAACCAAGAGACCCAGTACTTC. Translating gives CASSQNQETQYF.